Included here is one TCR beta chain sequence, with context. Its antigen is as yet unknown. These data come from a study of T cell responses to AZD1222 COVID-19 vaccine. Study results and caveats: Reportedly, nearly half the spike-specific TCRs target unmutated variant regions. Regions 160-218 and 743-854 held dominance among vaccine-associated CD4 TCRs, which spanned spike.

Some clones are missing from TCRdb's copy, which holds only in-frame ones; the method was immunoSEQ multiplex PCR. The table has roughly 130,000 clones, about 88% seen once. The germline V gene has CDR1 LNHDA and CDR2 SQIVND (reference sequence). This CDR3 comprises 19 residues. Trimming took 9 bases from V and 2 from J, leaving 28 bases between them. This TCR was recovered from an adult in good health. The sequenced sample was peripheral blood, obtained on day 0 of AZD1222 vaccination. The chain links TRBV19 to TRBJ1-4; D is perhaps TRBD1 (6 bases). The chain's CDR3 is CASAYGTIGIGRTNEKLFF. In nucleotides, the CDR3 is TGTGCCAGCGCCTACGGGACAATCGGGATAGGACGCACTAATGAAAAACTGTTTTTT.